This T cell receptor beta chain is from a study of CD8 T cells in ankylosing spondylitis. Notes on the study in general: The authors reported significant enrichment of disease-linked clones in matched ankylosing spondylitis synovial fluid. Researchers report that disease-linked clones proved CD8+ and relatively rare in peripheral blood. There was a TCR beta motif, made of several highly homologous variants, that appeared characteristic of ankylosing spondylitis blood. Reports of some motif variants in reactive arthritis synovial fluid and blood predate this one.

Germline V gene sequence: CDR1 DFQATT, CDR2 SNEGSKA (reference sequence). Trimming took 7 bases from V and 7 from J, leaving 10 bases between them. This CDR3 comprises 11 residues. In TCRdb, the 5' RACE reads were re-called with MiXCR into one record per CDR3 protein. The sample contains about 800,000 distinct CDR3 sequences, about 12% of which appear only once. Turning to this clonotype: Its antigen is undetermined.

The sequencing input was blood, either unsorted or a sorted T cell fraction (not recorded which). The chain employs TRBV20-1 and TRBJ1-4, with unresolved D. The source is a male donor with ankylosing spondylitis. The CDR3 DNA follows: TGCAGTGTTCCCAGAACTGAAAAACTGTTTTTT. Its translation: CSVPRTEKLFF.